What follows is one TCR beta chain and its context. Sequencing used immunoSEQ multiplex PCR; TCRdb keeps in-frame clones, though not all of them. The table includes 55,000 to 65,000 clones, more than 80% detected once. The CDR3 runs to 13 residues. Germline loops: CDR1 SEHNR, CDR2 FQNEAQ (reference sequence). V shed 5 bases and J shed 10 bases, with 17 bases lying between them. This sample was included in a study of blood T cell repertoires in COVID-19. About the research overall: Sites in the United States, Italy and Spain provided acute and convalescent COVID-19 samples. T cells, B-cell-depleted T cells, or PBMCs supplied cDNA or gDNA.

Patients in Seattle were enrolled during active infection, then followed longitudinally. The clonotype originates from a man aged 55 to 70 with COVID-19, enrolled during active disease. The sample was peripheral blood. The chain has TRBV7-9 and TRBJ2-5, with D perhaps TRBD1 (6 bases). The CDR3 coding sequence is TGTGCCAGCAGCCAATCAGACAGGTCATACCAGTACTTC. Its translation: CASSQSDRSYQYF.